Listed below are T cell receptor beta chains from one sample, sequenced in a study of blood T cell repertoires in COVID-19. The repertoire was sequenced with immunoSEQ multiplex PCR; TCRdb's copy has only in-frame clones and lacks some. The sample carries around 480,000 clones, around 88% recorded once. Sequencing was carried out using peripheral blood. Receptor source: a woman in her 50s with COVID-19, enrolled during active disease. Each CDR3 is given with its conserved first and last residue. The D gene is left open where the match is weak. Size is stated for part of the rows, as once, few or many counts, or as a class when the clone is expanded.

d_gene	v_gene	abundance	j_gene	CDR3aa
.	TRBV7-2	once	TRBJ2-1	CASSPNPIVTLPYNEQFF
.	TRBV6-5	.	TRBJ2-7	CATKPGRAYEQYF
.	TRBV10-2	few	TRBJ1-5	CASSRESNQPQHF
.	TRBV30	few	TRBJ1-6	CACNKGQENSPLHF
.	TRBV19	.	TRBJ1-1	CASSIVPQGSEAFF
.	TRBV19	.	TRBJ1-2	CASREGGQNYGYTF
TRBD1	TRBV11-2	.	TRBJ2-2	CASSPLTGVEAGELFF
.	TRBV12-3/TRBV12-4	.	TRBJ1-2	CASSSGQNYGYTF
TRBD1	TRBV5-1	.	TRBJ1-1	CASSLGTGGNTEAFF
TRBD1	TRBV18	.	TRBJ1-6	CASSPGQPNSPLHF
TRBD2	TRBV10-3	.	TRBJ2-5	CASLAGGEETQYF
TRBD1	TRBV3-1/TRBV3-2	.	TRBJ2-7	CASSRLGDRGRNEQYF
TRBD2	TRBV13	.	TRBJ2-4	CASSAGTSGVLAKNIQYF
.	TRBV6-5	once	TRBJ2-7	CASTPLTGNYEQYF
.	TRBV5-4	.	TRBJ1-1	CASSLFMAAEAFF
TRBD1	TRBV5-6	once	TRBJ1-2	CASSPGTGRGYGYTF
.	TRBV19	.	TRBJ1-5	CASSERGFGNQPQHF
.	TRBV6-5	.	TRBJ1-1	CASTLGGVDTEAFF
.	TRBV3-1/TRBV3-2	.	TRBJ1-1	CASSTRIMNTEAFF
TRBD2	TRBV9	.	TRBJ2-3	CASSPGLAGGTGTDTQYF
TRBD2	TRBV5-1	.	TRBJ2-7	CASSPGLAVNSLAF
.	TRBV5-5	.	TRBJ1-5	CASSLARGDQPQHF
.	TRBV24-1	.	TRBJ1-2	CATLCRGNRDLFYGYTF
TRBD1	TRBV9	.	TRBJ1-2	CASSAQGAGYGYTF
.	TRBV18	.	TRBJ1-2	CASSPASKKDGYTF
TRBD1	TRBV9	.	TRBJ2-1	CAGSVRTGGLHNEQFF
.	TRBV7-9	.	TRBJ2-1	CASSLATGGLVGYEQFF
TRBD2	TRBV7-3	.	TRBJ2-1	CASSRQGLTSGGDGEQFF
.	TRBV12-3/TRBV12-4	.	TRBJ2-2	CASSLRETGELFF
TRBD1	TRBV19	.	TRBJ1-4	CASSIVGQGREKLFF
TRBD2	TRBV28	.	TRBJ2-7	CASGERGAYEQYF
.	TRBV28	.	TRBJ2-7	CASKYTGFYEQYF
TRBD1	TRBV19	.	TRBJ2-3	CASSSTGYTDTQYF
TRBD1	TRBV23-1	.	TRBJ2-7	CASSRHRGFYEQYF
.	TRBV5-6	.	TRBJ1-2	CASSLEGRVNYGYTF
.	TRBV10-2	.	TRBJ1-1	CASSEWRDTEAFF
.	TRBV6-5	.	TRBJ1-1	CASSLSVDSNTEAFF